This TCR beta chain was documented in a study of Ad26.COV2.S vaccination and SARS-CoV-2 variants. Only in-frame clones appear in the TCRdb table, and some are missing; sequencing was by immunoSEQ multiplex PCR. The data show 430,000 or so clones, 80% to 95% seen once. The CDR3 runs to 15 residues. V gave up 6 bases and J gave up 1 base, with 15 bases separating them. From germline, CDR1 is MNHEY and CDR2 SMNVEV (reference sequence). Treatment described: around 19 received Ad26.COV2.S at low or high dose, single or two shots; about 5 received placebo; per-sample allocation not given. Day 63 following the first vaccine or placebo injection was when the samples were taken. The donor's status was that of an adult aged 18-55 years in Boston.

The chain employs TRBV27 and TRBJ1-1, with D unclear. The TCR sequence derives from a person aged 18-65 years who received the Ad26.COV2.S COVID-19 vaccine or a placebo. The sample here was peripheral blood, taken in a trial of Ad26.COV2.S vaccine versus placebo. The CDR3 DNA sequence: TGTGCCAGCAGAATATACGGCCATTCGAACACTGAAGCTTTCTTT. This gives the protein CASRIYGHSNTEAFF.